One sample yielded the 13 T cell receptor beta chains listed below, sequenced in a study of CD8 T cells in Susac syndrome (dated by TCRdb to between 2018 and 2021). Library preparation was by the immunoSEQ multiplex PCR assay. RNA was extracted using the RNeasy kit, and about 0.5 to 1 ug of the RNA was reverse transcribed with random hexamers. The public sequencing data were trimmed at Q25 with fastp and processed into clonotypes with MiXCR by TCRdb, which kept only in-frame beta chains. Identical CDR3 protein sequences are pooled into one entry, listed with their most common genes and DNA. The sample contains 150,000 to 180,000 distinct CDR3 sequences, about 94% of them found a single time. The biggest ten clones account for roughly 0.21% of the sample. Sample: CD8+ T cells from PBMCs. Source of these receptors: a human donor with multiple sclerosis.

The rearrangement uses TRBV28 and TRBJ1-5, with D unresolved. This CDR3 has 12 amino acids. Germline CDR1 and CDR2: MDHEN and SYDVKM. The V end was cut by 3 bases, the J end by 6 bases, with 6 bases between. The CDR3 reads CASSFEGQPQHF. The CDR3 DNA reads as TGTGCCAGCAGTTTTGAGGGTCAGCCCCAGCATTTT.

The table lists this clonotype with a count of one. The J gene is TRBJ2-1, the V gene TRBV10-3, with D uncertain. The CDR3 totals 13 residues. The V and J ends lost 3 bases and 8 bases respectively, with 11 bases between them. CDR1 and CDR2 (germline): ENHRY, SYGVKD. The CDR3 coding sequence is TGTGCCATCAGTGACCCCCTCGCGGATGAGCAGTTCTTC. This sequence encodes CAISDPLADEQFF.

This chain joins TRBV29-1 and TRBJ2-7, with D hard to call. V dropped 4 bases and J dropped 5 bases, with 6 bases sitting between them. Germline CDR1 reads SQVTM; CDR2 reads ANQGSEA. This CDR3 spans 10 amino acids. CDR3 residues: CSVGGNEQYF. The CDR3 DNA is TGCAGCGTTGGAGGAAACGAGCAGTACTTC.

The V gene is TRBV12-3 or TRBV12-4, the J gene TRBJ1-2; tentatively, D is TRBD1 (5 bases). The CDR3 sequence is 14 residues long. The V end lost 6 bases, the J end lost 5 bases, and 16 bases lay between the germline ends. DNA for the CDR3: TGTGCCAGCAGCCCCCGCCAGGGAAGTTATGGCTACACCTTC. Amino acid sequence: CASSPRQGSYGYTF.

This sequence joins TRBV29-1 and TRBJ2-5; D gene uncertain. Trimming shortened V by 3 bases and J by 1 base, and 9 bases separated the two germline ends. Germline values: CDR1 SQVTM, CDR2 ANQGSEA. The CDR3 spans 13 residues. The CDR3 DNA is TGCAGCGTTGATGCAGACTTCCAAGAGACCCAGTACTTC. It is translated as CSVDADFQETQYF. Drawing the rest from reference TRBV29-1 and TRBJ2-5, the complete variable domain is SAVISQKPSRDICQRGTSLTIQCQVDSQVTMMFWYRQQPGQSLTLIATANQGSEATYESGFVIDKFPISRPNLTFSTLTVSNMSPEDSSIYLCSVDADFQETQYFGPGTRLLVL.

This chain connects TRBV9 to TRBJ2-1, with a weak D call TRBD2 (7 bases). The germline CDR1 and CDR2 sequences are SGDLS and YYNGEE. This CDR3 comprises 16 residues. Trimming stripped 4 bases from V and 4 bases from J, with 18 bases between. CDR3 DNA sequence: TGTGCCAGCAGCCACCCCGGGGGGCAGAGGTACAATGAGCAGTTCTTC. Protein sequence: CASSHPGGQRYNEQFF. Supplemented by reference TRBV9 and TRBJ2-1, the full variable domain reads DSGVTQTPKHLITATGQRVTLRCSPRSGDLSVYWYQQSLDQGLQFLIQYYNGEERAKGNILERFSAQQFPDLHSELNLSSLELGDSALYFCASSHPGGQRYNEQFFGPGTRLTVL.

The chain couples TRBV20-1 to TRBJ2-5; a weak D match, TRBD2 (5 bases). The CDR3 spans 16 residues. Trimming stripped 0 bases from V and 2 bases from J, with 16 bases between. CDR1 DFQATT and CDR2 SNEGSKA come from the germline V gene (reference sequence). The chain's CDR3 is CSARDYSTSGQETQYF. The CDR3, as DNA: TGCAGTGCTAGAGATTATAGCACTAGTGGGCAAGAGACCCAGTACTTC.

The chain joins TRBV3-1 to TRBJ1-1; D possibly corresponds to TRBD1 (6 bases). Germline CDR1 LGHDT, CDR2 YNNKEL (reference sequence). This CDR3 region has 15 residues. V lost 5 bases and J lost 4, with 17 bases in between. This CDR3 is CASSGRGRGVTEAFF. In DNA form, the CDR3 reads TGTGCCAGCAGCGGACGCGGCAGGGGAGTCACTGAAGCTTTCTTT. Full variable domain (outside the CDR3, taken from reference TRBV3-1 and TRBJ1-1): DTAVSQTPKYLVTQMGNDKSIKCEQNLGHDTMYWYKQDSKKFLKIMFSYNNKELIINETVPNRFSPKSPDKAHLNLHINSLELGDSAVYFCASSGRGRGVTEAFFGQGTRLTVV.

Here the CDR3 DNA reads TGTGCCAGCTCATCACAGCCTCCGGACTATGGCTACACCTTC. Translating gives CASSSQPPDYGYTF. J is TRBJ1-2 and V is TRBV18; no clear D gene. The CDR3 totals 14 residues. V gave up 5 bases and J gave up 3 bases, with 13 bases separating them. Germline values: CDR1 KGHSH, CDR2 LQKENI.

CDR3 sequence (DNA): TGTGCCATCAGTGAGCTCGCACAGGGGGAAGCTTTCTTT. It codes for CAISELAQGEAFF. This sequence joins TRBV10-3 and TRBJ1-1; TRBD1 matches 7 bases. The J segment lost 8 bases and the V segment lost 2 bases, leaving 5 bases of the junction unmatched. Germline V lookup: CDR1 ENHRY, CDR2 SYGVKD. The CDR3 consists of 13 residues.

The rearrangement links TRBV20-1 to TRBJ2-7; no firm D call. Germline CDR1 reads DFQATT; CDR2 reads SNEGSKA (reference sequence). This CDR3 spans 14 amino acids. Trimming removed 3 bases at V and 0 bases at J, with 12 bases between. Here the CDR3 DNA reads TGCAGTGCTAGGAGCCAGTTAGACTCCTACGAGCAGTACTTC. Encoded protein: CSARSQLDSYEQYF.

The V and J genes are TRBV7-3 and TRBJ2-5; D possibly matches TRBD1 or TRBD2 (5 bases each). With 1 base removed from V and 4 bases from J, the gap between germline ends came to 10 bases. Germline CDR1 and CDR2: SGHTA and FQGTGA. The CDR3 sequence is 14 residues long. CDR3 bases: TGTGCCAGCAGCTTAAGCGTTGGGGGAGAGACCCAGTACTTC. The encoded protein is CASSLSVGGETQYF.

The chain links TRBV24-1 to TRBJ2-1, with 10 positions matching TRBD1. This CDR3 comprises 12 residues. V was pared by 9 bases and J by 5 bases, with 0 bases of the junction left unmatched. Germline CDR1 reads KGHDR; CDR2 reads SFDVKD. CDR3 amino acids: CATGQGDNEQFF. CDR3 bases: TGTGCCACCGGACAGGGGGACAATGAGCAGTTCTTC.